These 14 T cell receptor beta chains were sequenced from one sample in a study of cytomegalovirus exposure and HLA in healthy donors. The PCR ran on 60 Vbeta and 13 Jbeta primers. Only in-frame clones appear in the TCRdb table, and some are missing; sequencing was by immunoSEQ multiplex PCR. The sample includes 50,000 to 80,000 clones. Sequenced sample: PBMCs. All receptors come from a woman aged 18 to 35 in good health and CMV-seronegative.

The rearrangement links TRBV30 to TRBJ2-7; possibly TRBD1 for D (5 bases). Per the germline V gene, CDR1 is GTSNPN and CDR2 is SVGIG (reference sequence). The CDR3 contains 13 residues. The germline V and J ends were trimmed by 1 base and 2 bases, with 9 bases remaining between them. CDR3 protein: CAWSGIGAYEQYF. CDR3 nucleotides: TGTGCCTGGAGTGGGATAGGGGCCTACGAGCAGTACTTC. Full variable domain (outside the CDR3, taken from reference TRBV30 and TRBJ2-7): SQTIHQWPATLVQPVGSPLSLECTVEGTSNPNLYWYRQAAGRGLQLLFYSVGIGQISSEVPQNLSASRPQDRQFILSSKKLLLSDSGFYLCAWSGIGAYEQYFGPGTRLTVT.

This chain links TRBV28 with TRBJ2-3; 7 bases fit TRBD2. There are 16 residues in the CDR3. CDR1 and CDR2 from the germline V gene are MDHEN and SYDVKM. V was clipped by 9 bases and J by 0 bases; unmatched bases: 12. The CDR3 here is CARRPGAGTSTDTQYF. CDR3 bases: TGTGCCAGACGACCGGGAGCGGGAACTAGCACAGATACGCAGTATTTT.

The chain carries TRBV7-6 and TRBJ2-3; weak D call: TRBD2 (6 bases). CDR1 is SGHVS, CDR2 FNYEAQ, per germline. This CDR3 region has 19 residues. The CDR3 sequence: CAVRGSPSSGTSSPDTQYF. CDR3 bases: TGTGCGGTACGGGGTTCCCCATCCTCCGGGACTTCCAGTCCGGATACGCAGTATTTT.

J is TRBJ2-7 and V is TRBV29-1; maybe TRBD2 (5 bases). This CDR3 spans 12 amino acids. Germline V gene sequence: CDR1 SQVTM, CDR2 ANQGSEA. Trimming cost V 4 bases and J 2 bases, with 9 bases left between them. The CDR3 sequence is CSVGRDPYEQYF. CDR3 nucleotide sequence: TGCAGCGTTGGCCGGGATCCCTACGAGCAGTACTTC.

This chain connects TRBV7-2 to TRBJ1-5; 8 nucleotides line up with TRBD1. The CDR3 sequence is 16 residues long. V lost 1 base, J lost 7 bases, and 9 bases stayed unmatched. Germline CDR1 is SGHTA and CDR2 is FQGNSA. The CDR3 DNA reads as TGTGCCAGCAGCTTAGGAGCAGGGGGCTTGGGCCAGCCCCAGCATTTT. It yields the protein CASSLGAGGLGQPQHF.

The rearrangement uses TRBV18 and TRBJ2-5; perhaps TRBD1 as D (6 bases). The germline CDR1 and CDR2 sequences are KGHSH and LQKENI. CDR3 length: 15 amino acids. V shed 1 base and J shed 0 bases, with 9 bases lying between them. DNA for the CDR3: TGTGCCAGCTCACCACAGAGGGGGTACCAAGAGACCCAGTACTTC. Protein: CASSPQRGYQETQYF.

J is TRBJ1-1 and V is TRBV18, with D perhaps TRBD1 (6 bases). Between the trimmed V and J ends, which lost 1 base and 1 base, there was a span of 7 bases. CDR1 is KGHSH, CDR2 LQKENI, per germline. The CDR3 loop spans 14 amino acids. CDR3 in DNA: TGTGCCAGCTCACCACAGGACAGGAACACTGAAGCTTTCTTT. Its protein is CASSPQDRNTEAFF.

V and J are TRBV4-1 and TRBJ2-7, with TRBD2 matching 11 bases. The V gene's germline CDR1 is MGHRA and CDR2 YSYEKL. V lost 1 base, J lost 2 bases, and 7 bases stayed unmatched. CDR3 length equals 17 residues. This CDR3 reads CASSQGAGTSGTYEQYF. For the CDR3, the DNA is TGCGCCAGCAGCCAAGGGGCCGGGACTAGCGGTACCTACGAGCAGTACTTC.

This rearrangement joins TRBV7-9 to TRBJ2-7, with D tentatively TRBD1 (5 bases). Germline V CDR1 and CDR2: SEHNR, FQNEAQ (reference sequence). There are 16 residues in the CDR3. Trimming took 6 bases from V and 0 from J, leaving 18 bases between them. In nucleotides, the CDR3 is TGTGCCAGCAGGCCGACAGACCCCTCTAACTCCTACGAGCAGTACTTC. The encoded protein is CASRPTDPSNSYEQYF.

The DNA for the CDR3 is TGTGCCAGCAGCTTAGGCGGCTATTCGGGAAACACCATATATTTT. This gives the protein CASSLGGYSGNTIYF. This chain connects TRBV7-9 to TRBJ1-3; D unresolved. Germline-derived CDR1 and CDR2 are SEHNR and FQNEAQ (reference sequence). Trimming stripped 1 base from V and 4 bases from J, with 11 bases between. This CDR3 spans 15 amino acids.

The CDR3 DNA is TGCGCCAGCAGCTCTCGAACGGGAGTGGGTAATGAGCAGTTCTTC. Protein product: CASSSRTGVGNEQFF. The chain uses TRBV5-1 and TRBJ2-1, with D possibly being TRBD2 (6 bases). Trimming shortened V by 3 bases and J by 7 bases, and 17 bases separated the two germline ends. Germline lookup yields CDR1 SGHRS and CDR2 YFSETQ. The CDR3 contains 15 residues.

The gene calls are TRBV7-3 and TRBJ2-5, with D perhaps matching TRBD1 (6 bases). The CDR3 is 13 amino acids. Per germline, CDR1 SGHTA and CDR2 FQGTGA. V lost 3 bases, J lost 7 bases, and 12 bases lay in between. CDR3: CASSLDSGGTQYF. CDR3 DNA sequence: TGTGCCAGCAGCTTGGACAGCGGCGGGACCCAGTACTTC.

The V and J genes are TRBV5-1 and TRBJ2-1, with D possibly TRBD2 on 6 matching bases. Germline loops: CDR1 SGHRS, CDR2 YFSETQ. V was trimmed by 2 bases and J by 2 bases, leaving 14 bases between them. This CDR3 is 16 amino acids long. Here the CDR3 DNA reads TGCGCCAGCAGCTTCTCTAGCGTGAGGACCTACAATGAGCAGTTCTTC. Amino acids: CASSFSSVRTYNEQFF.

This sequence joins TRBV19 and TRBJ1-4, with no clear D. This CDR3 region has 14 residues. Trimming took off 6 bases at V and 7 bases at J, with 15 bases between the two ends. The V gene's germline CDR1 is LNHDA and CDR2 SQIVND (reference sequence). This CDR3 reads CASSYSREGEKLFF. In DNA, the CDR3 is TGTGCCAGTAGCTACTCGAGGGAGGGTGAAAAACTGTTTTTT.